This section outlines one T cell receptor (beta chain) sequence together with its context. RNA was extracted with the RNeasy kit, and a quantity of roughly 0.5 to 1 ug was reverse transcribed using random hexamers. Amplification of the TCR beta CDR3 was carried out by immunoSEQ multiplex PCR, which spanned a total of 54 Vbeta and 13 Jbeta segments. TCRdb redid the calling of the immunoSEQ multiplex PCR reads with MiXCR, one entry per CDR3 protein. This table holds under 350,000 distinct CDR3 sequences, around 92% found once. Germline CDR1 LNHDA, CDR2 SQIVND (reference sequence). This CDR3 comprises 14 residues. Trimming removed 1 base from V and 2 bases from J, with 8 bases in between. TCR beta from blood CD8+ and CD4+ T cells was sequenced. The multiple sclerosis controls were treatment-naive patients, and their relapsing-remitting disease was stable or active. Purification of the CD8+ and CD4+ T cells relied on negative isolation, and TEMRA cells underwent FACS enrichment.

This specimen belongs to a study of CD8 T cells in Susac syndrome. Sequencing was done on a sample of CD4+ T cells from PBMCs. This clonotype was sampled from a human donor with multiple sclerosis. The V gene is TRBV19, the J gene TRBJ1-2, with D possibly TRBD1 on 5 matching bases. CDR3 sequence (DNA): TGTGCCAGTAGTATAGGGGGGTTCAACTATGGCTACACCTTC. Translating gives CASSIGGFNYGYTF.